This T cell receptor (beta chain) originates from a study of cytomegalovirus exposure and HLA in healthy donors. TCRdb's table, derived via immunoSEQ multiplex PCR, lists solely in-frame clones and lacks some. This table has more than 110,000 clones, 85% to 90% appearing once. Germline CDR1 SGDLS, CDR2 YYNGEE. Trimming at V came to 0 bases and at J to 3 bases, leaving 2 bases not matched to a gene. The CDR3 sequence is 14 residues long. This clone was seen a few times. This receptor was obtained from a man between 18 and 29 years old in good health and CMV-seronegative. Sequenced: PBMCs. J is TRBJ2-7 and V is TRBV9; 8 bases are shared with TRBD2. The CDR3: CASSVGREVYEQYF. The CDR3 DNA follows: TGTGCCAGCAGCGTAGGGCGGGAGGTCTACGAGCAGTACTTC.